The 17 T cell receptor beta chains listed next were all sequenced from one sample in a study of blood T cell repertoires in COVID-19. Clones were sequenced by immunoSEQ multiplex PCR, and TCRdb holds only the in-frame ones, with some missing. The sample records 250,000 to 350,000 clones, roughly 80% being singletons. The sample was peripheral blood. The receptors derive from a human donor with COVID-19, enrolled during active disease. The donor label of this sample is uncertain.

The chain carries TRBV29-1 and TRBJ1-5; perhaps TRBD1 as D (5 bases). There are 15 residues in the CDR3. Between the trimmed V and J ends, which lost 5 bases and 4 bases, there was a span of 18 bases. CDR1 is SQVTM and CDR2 is ANQGSEA in the germline V gene. In nucleotides, the CDR3 is TGCAGCGTTTTGCAGGGTCCTCACGAAAATCAGCCCCAGCATTTT. The encoded protein is CSVLQGPHENQPQHF.

V gene TRBV5-1 combines with J gene TRBJ2-1, with 8 bases lining up with TRBD1. The junction had 3 bases not matched to a gene; V was cut back by 4 bases and J by 0 bases. CDR1 is SGHRS, CDR2 YFSETQ, per germline. The CDR3 runs to 15 residues. The CDR3 nucleotides are TGCGCCAGCAGCGTAACAGGGGGCTCCTACAATGAGCAGTTCTTC. As protein: CASSVTGGSYNEQFF. The full variable domain, with the rest looked up from reference TRBV5-1 and TRBJ2-1, is KAGVTQTPRYLIKTRGQQVTLSCSPISGHRSVSWYQQTPGQGLQFLFEYFSETQRNKGNFPGRFSGRQFSNSRSEMNVSTLELGDSALYLCASSVTGGSYNEQFFGPGTRLTVL.

The rearrangement joins TRBV7-3 to TRBJ1-1, with TRBD1 as a possible D gene (5 bases). The CDR3 covers 14 residues. V lost 4 bases and J 4 bases, leaving 13 bases between the germline ends. Germline V gene data show CDR1 as SGHTA and CDR2 as FQGTGA. CDR3: CASSSGVVGTEAFF. Here the CDR3 DNA reads TGTGCCAGCAGCTCGGGGGTTGTTGGCACTGAAGCTTTCTTT.

This chain joins TRBV7-2 and TRBJ1-1; 8 bases align to TRBD1. Germline values: CDR1 SGHTA, CDR2 FQGNSA. The trim removed 1 base at V and 5 bases at J, leaving 6 bases unmatched. This CDR3 spans 15 amino acids. Written as DNA, the CDR3 is TGTGCCAGCAGCTTAGGGGACAGGTTTGGAACTGAAGCTTTCTTT. Protein: CASSLGDRFGTEAFF. The variable domain in full, completed from reference TRBV7-2 and TRBJ1-1, reads GAGVSQSPSNKVTEKGKDVELRCDPISGHTALYWYRQSLGQGLEFLIYFQGNSAPDKSGLPSDRFSAERTGGSVSTLTIQRTQQEDSAVYLCASSLGDRFGTEAFFGQGTRLTVV.

The rearrangement uses TRBV11-1 and TRBJ2-7; tentatively, D is TRBD2 (6 bases). This CDR3 is built from 14 residues. The ends were cut back, 4 bases at V and 2 bases at J, with 12 bases in the middle. Germline V gives CDR1 SGHAT, CDR2 FQDESV (reference sequence). DNA for the CDR3: TGTGCCAGCAGCTCTTGGGACTCCACCTACGAGCAGTACTTC. It specifies CASSSWDSTYEQYF.

CDR3 protein: CASSYRGHSEQYF. DNA for the CDR3: TGTGCCAGCAGTTACAGGGGGCACAGCGAGCAGTACTTC. The chain has TRBV12-3 or TRBV12-4 and TRBJ2-7; 9 nucleotides match TRBD1. V lost 4 bases and J lost 6; bases outside the gene matches: 4. The CDR3 has 13 residues.

The CDR3 sequence is CASSPSGSNQPQHF. As DNA, the CDR3 is TGTGCCAGCAGCCCTTCGGGGTCCAATCAGCCCCAGCATTTT. The rearrangement uses TRBV7-2 and TRBJ1-5, with D uncertain. Germline CDR1 and CDR2: SGHTA and FQGNSA. The CDR3 has 14 amino acids. V was pared by 5 bases and J by 3 bases, with 11 bases between. The full variable domain, with the rest looked up from reference TRBV7-2 and TRBJ1-5, is GAGVSQSPSNKVTEKGKDVELRCDPISGHTALYWYRQSLGQGLEFLIYFQGNSAPDKSGLPSDRFSAERTGGSVSTLTIQRTQQEDSAVYLCASSPSGSNQPQHFGDGTRLSIL.

The rearrangement uses TRBV5-1 and TRBJ1-2, with 7 bases that match TRBD1. Per the germline V gene, CDR1 is SGHRS and CDR2 is YFSETQ. Germline trimming cut 0 bases from V and 4 bases from J; bases unmatched to any gene: 6. This CDR3 comprises 15 residues. The DNA of the CDR3 is TGCGCCAGCAGCTTGGGTAGGGGGCAGGGCTATGGCTACACCTTC. Its protein is CASSLGRGQGYGYTF.

This clone was seen a single time. The DNA of the CDR3 is TGTGCCAGCTCACCGGGACAGGGTAGAGCCTACGAGCAGTACTTC. This gives the protein CASSPGQGRAYEQYF. The gene calls are TRBV18 and TRBJ2-7; 9 bases are shared with TRBD1. With 3 bases clipped from V and 2 bases from J, the junction kept 5 bases outside the gene matches. CDR3 length: 15 residues. CDR1 and CDR2 (germline): KGHSH, LQKENI.

This chain links TRBV28 with TRBJ2-1; no clear D. The V and J ends lost 5 bases and 6 bases respectively, with 14 bases between them. CDR3 length equals 14 residues. Germline CDR1 MDHEN, CDR2 SYDVKM. This CDR3 is CASSLYSSVNEQFF. CDR3 DNA: TGTGCCAGCAGTCTCTACAGTTCGGTCAATGAGCAGTTCTTC.

This clone has a handful of counts. The rearrangement uses TRBV7-8 and TRBJ1-2; TRBD1 aligns across 8 bases. Germline CDR1 is SGHVS and CDR2 is FQNEAQ. The V gene end was trimmed by 5 bases and the J gene end by 4 bases; junction bases not matched to a gene: 9. The CDR3 has 15 amino acids. This chain's CDR3 is CASSRGDRFSYGYTF. The CDR3 region has the DNA TGTGCCAGCAGCCGGGGGGACAGGTTCTCCTATGGCTACACCTTC.

This clone came up a few times. The chain is built from TRBV11-2 and TRBJ1-2; TRBD1 agrees at 9 bases. The germline V gene encodes CDR1 SGHAT and CDR2 FQNNGV. V lost 5 bases and J lost 8; bases outside the gene matches: 12. CDR3 length: 15 residues. The CDR3 sequence is CASSAGGDRVFGYTF. The DNA of the CDR3 is TGTGCCAGCAGCGCCGGGGGGGACAGGGTCTTCGGCTACACCTTC.

The CDR3 here is CASSLGIRQGAGELFF. Here the CDR3 DNA reads TGCGCCAGCAGCTTGGGAATTCGACAGGGGGCCGGGGAGCTGTTTTTT. J is TRBJ2-2 and V is TRBV5-1, with 9 positions matching TRBD1. Germline CDR1 reads SGHRS; CDR2 reads YFSETQ. V lost 0 bases to trimming and J lost 6 bases; unmatched junction nucleotides: 6. The CDR3 has 16 amino acids.

The chain couples TRBV6-5 to TRBJ1-1, with no clear D. The ends were cut back, 6 bases at V and 2 bases at J, with 16 bases in the middle. Per the germline V gene, CDR1 is MNHEY and CDR2 is SVGAGI. CDR3 length equals 15 residues. CDR3 nucleotides: TGTGCCAGCAGCCCCCAATTCTGGGCCAACACTGAAGCTTTCTTT. It encodes CASSPQFWANTEAFF.

As for this clone: One junction end does not reproduce the germline sequence, and a read error may be involved. This chain connects TRBV7-2 to TRBJ1-2; D is unresolved. The germline CDR1 and CDR2 sequences are SGHTA and FQGNSA. The CDR3 runs 14 residues. The CDR3 reads CASTLIGANYGYTF. The CDR3 DNA is TGTGCCAGCACCTTAATCGGAGCTAACTATGGCTACACCTTC.

This clone was observed a handful of times. The V and J genes are TRBV5-1 and TRBJ1-1, with 7 bases aligning to TRBD1. This CDR3 is built from 16 residues. The junction had 5 bases not matched to a gene; V was cut back by 0 bases and J by 0 bases. CDR1 and CDR2 (germline): SGHRS, YFSETQ. The CDR3 reads CASSLAQGWLNTEAFF. In DNA form, the CDR3 reads TGCGCCAGCAGCTTGGCACAGGGGTGGTTGAACACTGAAGCTTTCTTT.

The count of this clone is one. The genes are TRBV7-2 and TRBJ2-3; D not certain. V dropped 2 bases and J dropped 5 bases, with 8 bases sitting between them. This CDR3 region has 13 residues. The germline gives CDR1 SGHTA, CDR2 FQGNSA. CDR3 in DNA: TGTGCCAGCAGCTTACCCTTCGTAGATACGCAGTATTTT. Amino acids: CASSLPFVDTQYF.